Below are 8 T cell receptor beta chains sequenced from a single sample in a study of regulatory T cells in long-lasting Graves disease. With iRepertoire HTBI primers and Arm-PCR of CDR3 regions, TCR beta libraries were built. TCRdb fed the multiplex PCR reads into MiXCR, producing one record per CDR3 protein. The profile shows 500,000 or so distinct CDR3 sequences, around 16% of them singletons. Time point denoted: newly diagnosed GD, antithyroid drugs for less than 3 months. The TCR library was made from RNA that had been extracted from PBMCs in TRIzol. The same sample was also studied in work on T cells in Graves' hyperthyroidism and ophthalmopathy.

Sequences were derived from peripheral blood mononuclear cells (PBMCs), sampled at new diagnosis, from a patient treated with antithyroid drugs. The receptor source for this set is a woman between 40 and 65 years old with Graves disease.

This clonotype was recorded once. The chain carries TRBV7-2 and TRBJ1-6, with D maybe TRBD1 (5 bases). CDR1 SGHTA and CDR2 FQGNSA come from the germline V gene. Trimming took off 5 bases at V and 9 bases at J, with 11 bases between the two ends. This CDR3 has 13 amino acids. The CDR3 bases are TGTGCCAGCAGCCCCCGCGGGGGTTCACCCCTCCACTTT. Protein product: CASSPRGGSPLHF.

CDR3 sequence (DNA): TGTGCCAGCAGTCCTTCAGGGGGGAGGGTGAACGCTTTCTTT. It specifies CASSPSGGRVNAFF. The chain is built from TRBV28 and TRBJ1-1; the match to TRBD1 covers 7 bases. The CDR3 is made up of 14 amino acids. The germline gives CDR1 MDHEN, CDR2 SYDVKM. With 5 bases clipped from V and 11 bases from J, the junction kept 14 bases outside the gene matches.

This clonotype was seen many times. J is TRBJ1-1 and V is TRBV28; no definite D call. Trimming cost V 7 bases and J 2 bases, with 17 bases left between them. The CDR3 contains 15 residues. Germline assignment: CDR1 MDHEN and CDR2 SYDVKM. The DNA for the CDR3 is TGTGCCAGCAATCCCTCGGAGGGAAAAAACACTGAAGCTTTCTTT. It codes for CASNPSEGKNTEAFF.

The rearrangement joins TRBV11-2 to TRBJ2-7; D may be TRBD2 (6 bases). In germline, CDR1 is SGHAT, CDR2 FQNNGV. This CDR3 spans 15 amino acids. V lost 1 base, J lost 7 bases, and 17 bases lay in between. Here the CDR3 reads CASSLGLGFGREQYF. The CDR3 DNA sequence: TGTGCCAGCAGCTTAGGGCTAGGCTTTGGGAGGGAGCAGTACTTC.

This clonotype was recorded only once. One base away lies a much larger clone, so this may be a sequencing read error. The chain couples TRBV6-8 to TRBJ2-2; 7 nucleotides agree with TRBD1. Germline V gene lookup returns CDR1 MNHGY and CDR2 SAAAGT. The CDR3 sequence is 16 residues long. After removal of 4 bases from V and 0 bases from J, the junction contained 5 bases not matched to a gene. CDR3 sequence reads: CASSSGQTANTGELFF. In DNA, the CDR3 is TGTGCCAGCAGTTCGGGACAGACCGCGAACACCGGGGAGCTGTTTTTT.

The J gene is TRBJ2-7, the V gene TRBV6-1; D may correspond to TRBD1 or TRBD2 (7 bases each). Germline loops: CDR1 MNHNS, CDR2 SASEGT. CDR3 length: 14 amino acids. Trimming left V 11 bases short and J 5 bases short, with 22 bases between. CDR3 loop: CAGGEGANTDEQYF. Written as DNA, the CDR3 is TGTGCCGGGGGGGAGGGGGCGAATACAGACGAGCAGTACTTC.

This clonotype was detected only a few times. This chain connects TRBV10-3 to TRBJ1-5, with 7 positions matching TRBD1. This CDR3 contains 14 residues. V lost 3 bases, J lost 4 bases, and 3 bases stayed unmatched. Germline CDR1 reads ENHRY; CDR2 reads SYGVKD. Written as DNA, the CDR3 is TGTGCCATCAGTGAAAACAGGGGAAATCAGCCCCAGCATTTT. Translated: CAISENRGNQPQHF.

The CDR3 sequence is CASSGELRDEQFF. CDR3 DNA: TGTGCCAGCAGTGGAGAGTTACGCGATGAGCAGTTCTTC. The V call is TRBV28, the J call TRBJ2-1; D is ambiguous. The germline V gene has CDR1 MDHEN and CDR2 SYDVKM. V was trimmed by 5 bases and J by 8 bases, leaving 13 bases between them. The CDR3 has 13 amino acids.